This T cell receptor beta chain was recorded in a study of shared clonotypes between healthy human individuals. Germline CDR1 LNHDA, CDR2 SQIVND (reference sequence). Unmatched junction bases numbered 7, after V lost 3 bases and J lost 6 bases. CDR3 length equals 15 residues. CD4+ cells were split into CD45RA+ naive and CD45RA-negative memory subsets. In replicate PCRs of sorted subsets, approximately 210 ng DNA, approximately 30,000 T cell genomes, was used. Data came from immunoSEQ multiplex PCR; TCRdb stores just in-frame clones and leaves some out. Among roughly 2.5 million clones listed, roughly nine tenths were seen once.

Sequences were obtained from naive CD4+ T cells sorted from blood. Subset: CD45RA+ positively selected. The chain joins TRBV19 to TRBJ2-7; 11 bases agree with TRBD2. The receptor was isolated from a man aged 18 to 29 in good health. The CDR3 is CASSITSGSTTEQYF. The CDR3 DNA is TGTGCCAGTAGTATCACTAGCGGGAGTACTACCGAGCAGTACTTC.